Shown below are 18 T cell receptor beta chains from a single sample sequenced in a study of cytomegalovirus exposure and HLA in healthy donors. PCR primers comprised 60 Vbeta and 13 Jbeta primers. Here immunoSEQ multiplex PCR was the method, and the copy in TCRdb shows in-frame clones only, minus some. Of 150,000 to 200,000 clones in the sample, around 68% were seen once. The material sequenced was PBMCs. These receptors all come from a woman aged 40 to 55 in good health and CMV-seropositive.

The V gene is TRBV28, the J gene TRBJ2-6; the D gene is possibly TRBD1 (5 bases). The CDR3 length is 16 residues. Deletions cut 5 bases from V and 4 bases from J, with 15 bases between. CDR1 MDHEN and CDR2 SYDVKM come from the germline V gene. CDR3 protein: CASSPDIAAGANVLTF. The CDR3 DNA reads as TGTGCCAGCAGTCCGGACATCGCAGCCGGGGCCAACGTCCTGACTTTC. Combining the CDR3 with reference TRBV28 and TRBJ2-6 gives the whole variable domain DVKVTQSSRYLVKRTGEKVFLECVQDMDHENMFWYRQDPGLGLRLIYFSYDVKMKEKGDIPEGYSVSREKKERFSLILESASTNQTSMYLCASSPDIAAGANVLTFGAGSRLTVL.

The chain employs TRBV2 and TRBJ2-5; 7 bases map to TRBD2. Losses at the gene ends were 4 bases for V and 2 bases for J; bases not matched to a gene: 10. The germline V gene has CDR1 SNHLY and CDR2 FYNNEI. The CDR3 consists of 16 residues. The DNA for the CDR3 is TGTGCCAGCAGTGGGGGGGGAGGCGGGATACAAGAGACCCAGTACTTC. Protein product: CASSGGGGGIQETQYF.

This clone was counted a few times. CDR3 protein: CASSLGLAASTDTQYF. The CDR3 bases are TGTGCCAGCAGCTTAGGGCTAGCAGCTAGCACAGATACGCAGTATTTT. The V gene is TRBV7-3, the J gene TRBJ2-3; D is perhaps TRBD2 (5 bases). Germline V gene lookup returns CDR1 SGHTA and CDR2 FQGTGA. This CDR3 is built from 16 residues. Trimming stripped 2 bases from V and 0 bases from J, with 12 bases between.

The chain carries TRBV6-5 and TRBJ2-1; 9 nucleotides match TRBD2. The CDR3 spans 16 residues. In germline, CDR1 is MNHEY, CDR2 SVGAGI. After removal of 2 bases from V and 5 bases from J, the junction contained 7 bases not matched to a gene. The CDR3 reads CASSYALSGSNNEQFF. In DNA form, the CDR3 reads TGTGCCAGCAGTTACGCCCTTAGCGGGAGTAACAATGAGCAGTTCTTC.

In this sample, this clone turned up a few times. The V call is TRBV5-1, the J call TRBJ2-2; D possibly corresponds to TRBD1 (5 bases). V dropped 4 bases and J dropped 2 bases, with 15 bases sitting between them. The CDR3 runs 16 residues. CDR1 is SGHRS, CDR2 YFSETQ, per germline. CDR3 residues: CASSLSGIPNTGELFF. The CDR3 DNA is TGCGCCAGCAGCCTATCAGGGATACCTAACACCGGGGAGCTGTTTTTT. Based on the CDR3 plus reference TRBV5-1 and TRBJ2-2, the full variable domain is KAGVTQTPRYLIKTRGQQVTLSCSPISGHRSVSWYQQTPGQGLQFLFEYFSETQRNKGNFPGRFSGRQFSNSRSEMNVSTLELGDSALYLCASSLSGIPNTGELFFGEGSRLTVL.

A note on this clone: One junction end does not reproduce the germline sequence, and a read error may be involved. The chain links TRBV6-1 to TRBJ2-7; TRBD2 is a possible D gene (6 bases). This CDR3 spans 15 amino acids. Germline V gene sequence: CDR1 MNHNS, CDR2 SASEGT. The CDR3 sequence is CASGEGLGSSYEQYF. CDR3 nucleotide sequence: TGTGCCAGCGGTGAAGGTCTCGGGAGCTCCTACGAGCAGTACTTC.

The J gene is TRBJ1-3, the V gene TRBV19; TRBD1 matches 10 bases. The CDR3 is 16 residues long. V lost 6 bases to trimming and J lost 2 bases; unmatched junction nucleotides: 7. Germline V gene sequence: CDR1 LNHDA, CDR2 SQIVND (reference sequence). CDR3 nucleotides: TGTGCCAGTAGGACAGACAGGGGGCTGGCTGGAAACACCATATATTTT. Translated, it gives CASRTDRGLAGNTIYF. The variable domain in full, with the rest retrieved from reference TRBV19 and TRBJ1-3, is DGGITQSPKYLFRKEGQNVTLSCEQNLNHDAMYWYRQDPGQGLRLIYYSQIVNDFQKGDIAEGYSVSREKKESFPLTVTSAQKNPTAFYLCASRTDRGLAGNTIYFGEGSWLTVV.

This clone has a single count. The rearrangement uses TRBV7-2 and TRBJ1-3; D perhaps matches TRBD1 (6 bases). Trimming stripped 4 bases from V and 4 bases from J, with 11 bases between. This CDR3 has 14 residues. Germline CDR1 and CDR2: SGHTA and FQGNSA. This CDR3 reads CASSSSGDGNTIYF. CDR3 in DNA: TGTGCCAGCAGCTCTTCAGGGGACGGAAACACCATATATTTT.

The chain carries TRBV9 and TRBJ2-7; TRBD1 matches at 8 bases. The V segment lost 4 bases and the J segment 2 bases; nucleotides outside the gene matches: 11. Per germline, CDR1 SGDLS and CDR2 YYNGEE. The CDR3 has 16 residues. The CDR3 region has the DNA TGTGCCAGCAGCCCCCGGCCGGGACAGGCGACCTACGAGCAGTACTTC. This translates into CASSPRPGQATYEQYF.

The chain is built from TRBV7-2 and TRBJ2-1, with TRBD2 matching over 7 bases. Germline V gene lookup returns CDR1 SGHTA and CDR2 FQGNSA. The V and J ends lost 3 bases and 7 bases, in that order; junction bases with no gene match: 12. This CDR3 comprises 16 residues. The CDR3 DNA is TGTGCCAGCAGCTTTCTCAGTGGGGGGGGATGGAATGAGCAGTTCTTC. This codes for CASSFLSGGGWNEQFF.

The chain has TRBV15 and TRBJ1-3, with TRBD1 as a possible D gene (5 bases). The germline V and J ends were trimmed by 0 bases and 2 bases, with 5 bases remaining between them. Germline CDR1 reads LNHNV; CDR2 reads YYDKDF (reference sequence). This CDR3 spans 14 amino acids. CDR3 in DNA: TGTGCCACCAGCAGAGACAGGGCTGGAAACACCATATATTTT. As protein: CATSRDRAGNTIYF.

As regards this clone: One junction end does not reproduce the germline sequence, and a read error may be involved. CDR3 amino acids: CASSPETGVYGYPF. CDR3 in DNA: TGTGCCAGCTCACCAGAAACAGGAGTATATGGCTACCCCTTC. The chain has TRBV18 and TRBJ1-2; perhaps TRBD1 as D (5 bases). CDR3 size: 14 residues. Germline lookup yields CDR1 KGHSH and CDR2 LQKENI.

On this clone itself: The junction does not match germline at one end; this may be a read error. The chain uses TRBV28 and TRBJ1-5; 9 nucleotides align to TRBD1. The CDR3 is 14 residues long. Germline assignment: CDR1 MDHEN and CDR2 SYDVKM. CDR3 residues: CASSATGGNQPQNF. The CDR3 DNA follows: TGTGCCAGCAGTGCAACAGGGGGCAATCAGCCCCAGAATTTT.

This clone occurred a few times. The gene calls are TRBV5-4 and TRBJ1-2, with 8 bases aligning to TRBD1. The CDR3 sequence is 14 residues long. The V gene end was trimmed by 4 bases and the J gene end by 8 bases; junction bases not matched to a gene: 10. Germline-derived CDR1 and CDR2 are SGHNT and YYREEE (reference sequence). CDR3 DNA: TGTGCCAGCAGCCACAGACAGGGGACGAGCGGCTACACCTTC. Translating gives CASSHRQGTSGYTF.

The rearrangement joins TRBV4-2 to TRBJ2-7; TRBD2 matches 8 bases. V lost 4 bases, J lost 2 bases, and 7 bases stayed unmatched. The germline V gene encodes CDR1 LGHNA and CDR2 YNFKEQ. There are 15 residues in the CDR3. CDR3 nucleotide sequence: TGTGCCAGCAGCCCAATAGCGGGAACTACCTACGAGCAGTACTTC. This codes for CASSPIAGTTYEQYF.

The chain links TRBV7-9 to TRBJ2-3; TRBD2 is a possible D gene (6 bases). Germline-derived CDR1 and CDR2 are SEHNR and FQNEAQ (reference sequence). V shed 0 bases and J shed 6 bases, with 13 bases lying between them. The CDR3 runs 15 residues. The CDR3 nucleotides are TGTGCCAGCAGCTTAGCGCGGGGTGTGACGGATACGCAGTATTTT. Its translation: CASSLARGVTDTQYF.

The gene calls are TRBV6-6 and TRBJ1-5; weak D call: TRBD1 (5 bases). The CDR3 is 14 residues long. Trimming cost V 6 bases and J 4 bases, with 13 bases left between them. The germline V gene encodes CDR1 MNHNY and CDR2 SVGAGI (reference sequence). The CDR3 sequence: CASRGGVLNQPQHF. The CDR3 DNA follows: TGTGCCAGCAGGGGGGGGGTCTTAAATCAGCCCCAGCATTTT.

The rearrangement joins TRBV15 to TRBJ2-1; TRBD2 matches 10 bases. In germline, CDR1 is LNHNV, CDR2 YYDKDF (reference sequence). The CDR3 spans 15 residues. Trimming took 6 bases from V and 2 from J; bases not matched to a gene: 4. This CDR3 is CATSTTSGPYNEQFF. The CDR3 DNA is TGTGCCACCAGTACGACTAGCGGGCCCTACAATGAGCAGTTCTTC.